This T cell receptor beta chain was captured by sequencing in a study of T-cell reconstitution after alpha-beta-depleted transplantation in children. The V and J ends lost 3 bases and 7 bases respectively, with 7 bases between them. Per germline, CDR1 PRHDT and CDR2 FYEKMQ (reference sequence). The CDR3 is 12 residues long. Preparation of the TCRbeta library used unique molecular identifiers. TCRdb re-analysed the PCR reads in MiXCR, keeping a single row per CDR3 protein. The sample lists approximately 97,000 distinct CDR3 sequences, 7.5% to 9% seen once, with about 15% in the top ten. Sequencing used PBMCs, obtained before TCRalphabeta/CD19-depleted stem cell transplant. The receptor's source is a boy aged 2-15 years with acute lymphoblastic leukemia, due to receive a stem cell transplant. V is TRBV13 and J is TRBJ2-1; D may correspond to TRBD1 or TRBD2 (5 bases each). CDR3 region: CASSFWGNEQFF. The DNA for the CDR3 is TGTGCCAGCAGCTTTTGGGGGAATGAGCAGTTCTTC.